Shown below are 29 T cell receptor beta chains from a single sample sequenced in a study of breast tumors, draining lymph nodes, adjacent tissues. Axillary draining lymph nodes of breast cancer patients supplied the node samples. TCRdb reanalysed the multiplex PCR reads using MiXCR and keeps one entry per CDR3 protein. The table has about 100,000 distinct CDR3 sequences, 20% to 25% seen once. The sequenced sample consisted of axillary lymph node tissue. These receptors originate from a female donor with breast cancer. Some clones in this sample may be carry-over from other donors' samples.

In its sample, this clonotype was seen a few times. This rearrangement joins TRBV5-1 to TRBJ2-5, with D maybe TRBD1 (5 bases). CDR1 and CDR2 (germline): SGHRS, YFSETQ. The CDR3 is made up of 13 amino acids. V dropped 0 bases and J dropped 3 bases, with 6 bases sitting between them. The CDR3: CASSLGQKETQYF. The CDR3 DNA is TGCGCCAGCAGCTTGGGACAGAAAGAGACCCAGTACTTC.

CDR3 sequence: CASSHGTENEKLFF. CDR3 in DNA: TGTGCCAGCTCACACGGGACGGAGAATGAAAAACTGTTTTTT. V gene TRBV18 combines with J gene TRBJ1-4; maybe TRBD1 (5 bases). The CDR3 has 14 amino acids. The V end was cut by 4 bases, the J end by 5 bases, with 11 bases between. Germline V gives CDR1 KGHSH, CDR2 LQKENI.

This clonotype occurred many times. The CDR3 sequence: CAISERYEQYF. The CDR3, as DNA: TGTGCCATCAGTGAGAGGTACGAGCAGTACTTC. The chain employs TRBV10-3 and TRBJ2-7; no firm D call. Trimming took 2 bases from V and 4 from J, leaving 3 bases between them. The CDR3 has 11 amino acids. Per germline, CDR1 ENHRY and CDR2 SYGVKD.

Many counts were recorded for this clonotype. CDR3 nucleotide sequence: TGTGCCAGCAGCTTAAATCATCAGGGTGGAGAAAAACTGTTTTTT. It translates to CASSLNHQGGEKLFF. This chain uses TRBV7-9 with TRBJ1-4; D might be TRBD1 (5 bases). V was pared by 2 bases and J by 8 bases, with 15 bases between. Germline V gene data show CDR1 as SEHNR and CDR2 as FQNEAQ (reference sequence). The CDR3 spans 15 residues.

This clonotype came up many times. The V gene is TRBV12-3 or TRBV12-4, the J gene TRBJ1-5; TRBD1 matches at 8 bases. V shed 6 bases and J 5 bases; nucleotides not matched to a gene: 3. CDR3 size: 13 residues. CDR3: CASSDRGDQPQHF. The CDR3 DNA is TGTGCCAGCAGCGACAGGGGCGATCAGCCCCAGCATTTT.

The chain has TRBV19 and TRBJ2-2; no clear D gene. The V end was cut by 3 bases, the J end by 5 bases, with 10 bases between. Germline CDR1 reads LNHDA; CDR2 reads SQIVND (reference sequence). This CDR3 region has 14 residues. The CDR3 reads CASSIPPPTGELFF. CDR3 DNA sequence: TGTGCCAGTAGTATCCCACCGCCGACCGGGGAGCTGTTTTTT.

About this clonotype itself: A much larger clone differs by one base, so this may be a read error. The chain is built from TRBV11-2 and TRBJ2-3; 7 bases are shared with TRBD2. Per germline, CDR1 SGHAT and CDR2 FQNNGV. The CDR3 is 17 amino acids. For the CDR3, the DNA is TGTGCCAGCGGCTTAGTCGGGAGCGGGACTGCCACAGATACGCAGTATTTT. It is translated as CASGLVGSGTATDTQYF.

This clonotype came up many times. V gene TRBV29-1 combines with J gene TRBJ2-2; TRBD1 matches 11 bases. V lost 3 bases and J lost 4; bases outside the gene matches: 1. The length of the CDR3 is 14 residues. The V gene's germline CDR1 is SQVTM and CDR2 ANQGSEA. The CDR3 spells CSVEDRGRTGELFF. CDR3 DNA: TGCAGCGTTGAGGACAGGGGGCGCACCGGGGAGCTGTTTTTT.

This clonotype was recorded many times. The V and J genes are TRBV19 and TRBJ1-5; 10 bases match TRBD1. CDR1 and CDR2 from the germline V gene are LNHDA and SQIVND (reference sequence). The CDR3 loop spans 15 amino acids. The V and J ends lost 4 bases and 3 bases, in that order; junction bases with no gene match: 3. The CDR3 here is CASSTGQGVNQPQHF. The CDR3 DNA follows: TGTGCCAGTAGTACCGGACAGGGGGTCAATCAGCCCCAGCATTTT. The variable domain in full, with the rest retrieved from reference TRBV19 and TRBJ1-5, is DGGITQSPKYLFRKEGQNVTLSCEQNLNHDAMYWYRQDPGQGLRLIYYSQIVNDFQKGDIAEGYSVSREKKESFPLTVTSAQKNPTAFYLCASSTGQGVNQPQHFGDGTRLSIL.

Many counts were recorded for this clonotype. The chain links TRBV7-6 to TRBJ2-5; 8 nucleotides match TRBD1. CDR1 and CDR2 from the germline V gene are SGHVS and FNYEAQ. CDR3 length: 14 residues. V shed 7 bases and J 4 bases; nucleotides not matched to a gene: 8. CDR3 residues: CASIKDRAGETQYF. CDR3 nucleotides: TGTGCCAGCATCAAGGACAGGGCGGGAGAGACCCAGTACTTC.

This clonotype was detected many times. DNA for the CDR3: TGTGCCAGCAGCTTAGCCACACAGGGAAGCTATGGCTACACCTTC. Translating it yields CASSLATQGSYGYTF. The chain combines TRBV7-9 with TRBJ1-2, with D possibly matching TRBD1 (6 bases). Trimming stripped 0 bases from V and 4 bases from J, with 12 bases between. Germline CDR1 is SEHNR and CDR2 is FQNEAQ (reference sequence). CDR3 size: 15 residues.

In its sample, this clonotype was seen many times. The gene calls are TRBV28 and TRBJ1-6; 9 nucleotides agree with TRBD1. Germline V gene sequence: CDR1 MDHEN, CDR2 SYDVKM. V lost 5 bases, J lost 2 bases, and 4 bases stayed unmatched. This CDR3 spans 16 amino acids. As DNA, the CDR3 is TGTGCCAGCAGTCAGACAGGGGGACCCTATAATTCACCCCTCCACTTT. Translating gives CASSQTGGPYNSPLHF.

This clonotype was recorded many times. The chain uses TRBV19 and TRBJ1-5, with unresolved D. Trimming removed 9 bases at V and 6 bases at J, with 12 bases between. The CDR3 has 12 amino acids. From germline, CDR1 is LNHDA and CDR2 SQIVND (reference sequence). The CDR3, as DNA: TGTGCCAGCAGCCGAGGAGGTCAGCCCCAGCATTTT. This encodes CASSRGGQPQHF.

V is TRBV28 and J is TRBJ2-7; D remains ambiguous. The CDR3 has 14 residues. Germline CDR1 MDHEN, CDR2 SYDVKM. Trimming left V 2 bases short and J 2 bases short, with 10 bases between. The CDR3 loop reads CASSLQRNPYEQYF. The CDR3 DNA reads TGTGCCAGCAGTTTACAGCGTAATCCCTACGAGCAGTACTTC.

There are many counts of this clonotype. The CDR3 protein is CASSPPLVAVGYTF. The CDR3 bases are TGTGCCAGCAGTCCGCCCCTGGTGGCAGTCGGCTACACCTTC. The V gene is TRBV6-1, the J gene TRBJ1-2; D gene ambiguous. Germline-derived CDR1 and CDR2 are MNHNS and SASEGT. This CDR3 is built from 14 residues. V was pared by 5 bases and J by 8 bases, with 18 bases between.

V gene TRBV30 combines with J gene TRBJ1-3; TRBD1 is a possible D gene (5 bases). Germline assignment: CDR1 GTSNPN and CDR2 SVGIG (reference sequence). The V end was cut by 8 bases, the J end by 9 bases, with 23 bases between. The CDR3 extends over 14 amino acids. The DNA of the CDR3 is TGTGCCCAAGGGACTCCGGGGTCCGGGGGCACCATATATTTT. Its protein is CAQGTPGSGGTIYF. Supplemented by reference TRBV30 and TRBJ1-3, the full variable domain reads SQTIHQWPATLVQPVGSPLSLECTVEGTSNPNLYWYRQAAGRGLQLLFYSVGIGQISSEVPQNLSASRPQDRQFILSSKKLLLSDSGFYLCAQGTPGSGGTIYFGEGSWLTVV.

The V gene is TRBV18, the J gene TRBJ1-5, with 10 bases that match TRBD1. Germline V gene data show CDR1 as KGHSH and CDR2 as LQKENI. Trimming cost V 6 bases and J 6 bases; bases outside gene matches: 8. CDR3 size: 15 residues. CDR3 protein: CASSPGQGFRQPQHF. CDR3 DNA: TGTGCCAGCTCGCCGGGACAGGGGTTTCGTCAGCCCCAGCATTTT.

The rearrangement joins TRBV29-1 to TRBJ2-5; 9 nucleotides match TRBD1. CDR1 and CDR2 from the germline V gene are SQVTM and ANQGSEA. The length of the CDR3 is 17 residues. Trimming removed 0 bases from V and 5 bases from J; junction bases left unmatched: 13. CDR3 sequence: CSVEEYSDRGTRETQYF. In DNA, the CDR3 is TGCAGCGTTGAAGAGTATTCGGACAGGGGAACAAGGGAGACCCAGTACTTC.

This chain uses TRBV6-6 with TRBJ2-3; 7 positions agree with TRBD2. Trimming removed 0 bases from V and 2 bases from J; junction bases left unmatched: 2. Germline CDR1 is MNHNY and CDR2 is SVGAGI (reference sequence). CDR3 length equals 15 residues. The CDR3 DNA sequence: TGTGCCAGCAGTTACTCTAGCGGGTTCACAGATACGCAGTATTTT. Its translation is CASSYSSGFTDTQYF.

This clonotype came up many times. The chain recombines TRBV7-3 with TRBJ1-6; TRBD1 agrees at 7 bases. The CDR3 spans 13 residues. V lost 8 bases, J lost 6 bases, and 4 bases stayed unmatched. From germline, CDR1 is SGHTA and CDR2 FQGTGA. The DNA for the CDR3 is TGTGCCAGCCGACAGGGAGGTAATTCACCCCTCCACTTT. Its protein is CASRQGGNSPLHF.

This clonotype has ten or more counts. The genes are TRBV5-1 and TRBJ2-7; the match to TRBD1 covers 11 bases. The CDR3 loop spans 15 amino acids. The junction had 7 bases not matched to a gene; V was cut back by 4 bases and J by 4 bases. The germline gives CDR1 SGHRS, CDR2 YFSETQ. CDR3 DNA sequence: TGCGCCAGCAGCGATGGACAGGGGGCGCGGTACGAGCAGTACTTC. Translated: CASSDGQGARYEQYF.

In this sample, this clonotype turned up many times. The chain joins TRBV6-6 to TRBJ2-7; 9 nucleotides align to TRBD1. With 6 bases clipped from V and 6 bases from J, the junction kept 12 bases outside the gene matches. The CDR3 runs to 15 residues. Germline lookup yields CDR1 MNHNY and CDR2 SVGAGI (reference sequence). Here the CDR3 reads CASRRDRAVHVEQYF. CDR3 DNA: TGTGCCAGCAGGAGGGACAGGGCAGTCCACGTCGAGCAGTACTTC.

This clonotype was found many times. The chain has TRBV19 and TRBJ2-5, with D tentatively TRBD1 or TRBD2 (5 bases each). Deletions cut 5 bases from V and 5 bases from J, with 9 bases between. The germline V gene has CDR1 LNHDA and CDR2 SQIVND (reference sequence). The CDR3 covers 12 residues. The CDR3 protein is CASSSRDETQYF. CDR3 sequence (DNA): TGTGCCAGTAGTTCGAGGGACGAGACCCAGTACTTC.

Ten or more counts support this clonotype. The gene calls are TRBV7-6 and TRBJ2-5, with 11 nucleotides matching TRBD1. The germline V gene encodes CDR1 SGHVS and CDR2 FNYEAQ. The CDR3 loop spans 16 amino acids. Germline trimming cut 5 bases from V and 2 bases from J; bases unmatched to any gene: 7. The CDR3 DNA reads as TGTGCCAGCAGCCCCAGGACAGGGGGCCTTCAAGAGACCCAGTACTTC. Protein product: CASSPRTGGLQETQYF. Variable domain in full (rest from reference TRBV7-6 and TRBJ2-5): GAGVSQSPRYKVTKRGQDVALRCDPISGHVSLYWYRQALGQGPEFLTYFNYEAQQDKSGLPNDRFSAERPEGSISTLTIQRTEQRDSAMYRCASSPRTGGLQETQYFGPGTRLLVL.

The sample holds many counts of this clonotype. The chain combines TRBV5-1 with TRBJ1-2; the match to TRBD1 covers 7 bases. Germline CDR1 and CDR2: SGHRS and YFSETQ. The CDR3 has 14 amino acids. Trimming at V came to 5 bases and at J to 3 bases, leaving 7 bases not matched to a gene. Written as DNA, the CDR3 is TGCGCCAGCAGACCGACAGGGCGCGACTATGGCTACACCTTC. Translating it yields CASRPTGRDYGYTF.

The rearrangement uses TRBV5-1 and TRBJ1-2; 8 bases match TRBD1. The CDR3 runs to 13 residues. The V and J ends lost 7 bases and 5 bases, in that order; junction bases with no gene match: 7. Germline values: CDR1 SGHRS, CDR2 YFSETQ. The CDR3 sequence: CASGSGTGYGYTF. The CDR3 DNA sequence: TGCGCCAGCGGATCCGGGACAGGTTATGGCTACACCTTC.

The sample holds many counts of this clonotype. The genes are TRBV14 and TRBJ2-3; D remains unclear. The CDR3 sequence is 16 residues long. Germline V gives CDR1 SGHDN, CDR2 FVKESK. Trimming shortened V by 0 bases and J by 4 bases, and 14 bases separated the two germline ends. The chain's CDR3 is CASSQDTRLGPDTQYF. Here the CDR3 DNA reads TGTGCCAGCAGCCAAGATACCAGGCTAGGACCAGATACGCAGTATTTT.

Ten or more counts support this clonotype. V is TRBV5-6 and J is TRBJ1-5; D gene uncertain. Germline CDR1 SGHDT, CDR2 YYEEEE. V was shortened by 5 bases and J by 0 bases, with 15 bases between the two germline ends. The CDR3 runs 16 residues. Here the CDR3 reads CASRERQRDSNQPQHF. The CDR3 nucleotides are TGTGCCAGCAGGGAGCGACAACGCGATAGCAATCAGCCCCAGCATTTT. Combining the CDR3 with reference TRBV5-6 and TRBJ1-5 gives the whole variable domain DAGVTQSPTHLIKTRGQQVTLRCSPKSGHDTVSWYQQALGQGPQFIFQYYEEEERQRGNFPDRFSGHQFPNYSSELNVNALLLGDSALYLCASRERQRDSNQPQHFGDGTRLSIL.

Ten or more counts support this clonotype. The chain uses TRBV12-3 or TRBV12-4 and TRBJ2-1, with 8 bases matching TRBD1. V dropped 5 bases and J dropped 4; count of bases not matched to a gene: 7. This CDR3 contains 15 residues. DNA for the CDR3: TGTGCCAGCAGTCCCGGGACAGGAGTTTACAATGAGCAGTTCTTC. The encoded protein is CASSPGTGVYNEQFF.